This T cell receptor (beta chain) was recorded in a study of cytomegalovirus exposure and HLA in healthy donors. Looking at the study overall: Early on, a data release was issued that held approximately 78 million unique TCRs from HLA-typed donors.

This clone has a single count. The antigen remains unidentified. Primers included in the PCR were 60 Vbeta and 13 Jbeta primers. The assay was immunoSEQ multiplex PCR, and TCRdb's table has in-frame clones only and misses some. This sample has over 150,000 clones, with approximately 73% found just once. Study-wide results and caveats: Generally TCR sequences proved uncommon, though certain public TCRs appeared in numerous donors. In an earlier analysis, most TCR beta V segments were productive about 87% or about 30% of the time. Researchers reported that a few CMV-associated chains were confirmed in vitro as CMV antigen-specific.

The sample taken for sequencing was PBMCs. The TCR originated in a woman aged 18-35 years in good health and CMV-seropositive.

CDR3 coding DNA: TGTGCCAGCAGTTTGAACAGCGGAAACACCATATATTTT. Protein product: CASSLNSGNTIYF. The chain combines TRBV27 with TRBJ1-3; D is ambiguous. The CDR3 has 13 amino acids. V dropped 3 bases and J dropped 4 bases, with 7 bases sitting between them. Germline loops: CDR1 MNHEY, CDR2 SMNVEV (reference sequence).